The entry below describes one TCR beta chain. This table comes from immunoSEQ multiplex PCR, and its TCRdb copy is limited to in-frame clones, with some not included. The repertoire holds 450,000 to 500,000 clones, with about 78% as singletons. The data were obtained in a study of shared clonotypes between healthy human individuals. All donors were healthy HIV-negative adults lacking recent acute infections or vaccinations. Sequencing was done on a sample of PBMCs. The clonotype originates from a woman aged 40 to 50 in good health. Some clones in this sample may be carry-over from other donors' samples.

CDR3 in DNA: TGTGCCAGCAGTAAATCGACTAGCTACGAGCAGTACTTC. Its translation: CASSKSTSYEQYF. The V and J genes are TRBV6-5 and TRBJ2-7, with D perhaps TRBD2 (6 bases). Germline CDR1 and CDR2: MNHEY and SVGAGI. Between the trimmed V and J ends, which lost 5 bases and 3 bases, there was a span of 11 bases. This CDR3 has 13 residues.